This entry lists 15 T cell receptor beta chains sequenced from one sample in a study of CXCR3-negative and CXCR3-positive naive CD8 T cells. The authors made the TRB cDNA libraries by 5' RACE using UMI labels. TCRdb reprocessed the 5' RACE reads; each CDR3 protein has one entry and no DNA is given. The sample totals about 5,300 distinct CDR3 sequences. Antigen specificity for these receptors is unknown. General observations from the study: For CXCR3-positive naive cells, TRB CDR3s were more hydrophobic than those of CXCR3-negative naive cells.

Source material: naive CXCR3+ CD8+ T cells from blood. Documented subset: CD45RO-CCR7+CD27+CD95- naive CD8+ T cells expressing CXCR3 (TNR3+). These receptor sequences come from a human donor in good health. Some clones in this sample may be carry-over from other donors' samples.

V gene TRBV11-2 combines with J gene TRBJ2-7. Germline loops: CDR1 SGHAT, CDR2 FQNNGV. The CDR3 is made up of 15 amino acids. The CDR3 loop is CASSLELAEGYEQYF.

Judged by frequency, this clonotype is medium-sized. This chain connects TRBV29-1 to TRBJ2-5; TCRdb names TRBD2, which stays unverified in the absence of DNA. This CDR3 is built from 15 residues. CDR1 and CDR2 from the germline V gene are SQVTM and ANQGSEA. CDR3 sequence reads: CSVEILAGSQETQYF.

By frequency, this clonotype registers medium-sized (0.01 to 0.1%). The chain couples TRBV20-1 to TRBJ2-1. Germline values: CDR1 DFQATT, CDR2 SNEGSKA (reference sequence). The CDR3 length is 13 residues. Here the CDR3 reads CSARDLRGLEQFF.

The chain is built from TRBV5-6 and TRBJ2-3; without DNA, the TCRdb call of TRBD2 cannot be checked. The CDR3 consists of 16 residues. The germline V gene has CDR1 SGHDT and CDR2 YYEEEE. CDR3 in amino acids: CASSSRGGDSKDTQYF.

This chain links TRBV19 with TRBJ2-1; the TCRdb D gene call, TRBD1, has no DNA to confirm it. The germline V gene has CDR1 LNHDA and CDR2 SQIVND (reference sequence). The CDR3 runs to 14 residues. CDR3 sequence: CASSLTGRHNEQFF.

This chain joins TRBV7-8 and TRBJ2-1; TCRdb picks TRBD2, but there is no DNA to check that call. This CDR3 has 16 amino acids. From germline, CDR1 is SGHVS and CDR2 FQNEAQ. The CDR3: CASSLGGGLAGNEQFF.

This clonotype counts as medium-sized by frequency. V and J are TRBV29-1 and TRBJ2-4; TCRdb gives TRBD1 as the D gene, but with no DNA this cannot be confirmed. Germline CDR1 reads SQVTM; CDR2 reads ANQGSEA. The CDR3 length is 18 residues. The chain's CDR3 is CSAYPRDTYWMGKNIQYF. The full variable domain, rest sourced from reference TRBV29-1 and TRBJ2-4, is SAVISQKPSRDICQRGTSLTIQCQVDSQVTMMFWYRQQPGQSLTLIATANQGSEATYESGFVIDKFPISRPNLTFSTLTVSNMSPEDSSIYLCSAYPRDTYWMGKNIQYFGAGTRLSVL.

The chain recombines TRBV19 with TRBJ1-1. The CDR3 runs to 13 residues. Looked up from germline, CDR1 is LNHDA and CDR2 is SQIVND (reference sequence). The CDR3 protein is CASRRLMNTEAFF. Full variable domain (missing parts from reference TRBV19 and TRBJ1-1): DGGITQSPKYLFRKEGQNVTLSCEQNLNHDAMYWYRQDPGQGLRLIYYSQIVNDFQKGDIAEGYSVSREKKESFPLTVTSAQKNPTAFYLCASRRLMNTEAFFGQGTRLTVV.

The rearrangement joins TRBV7-9 to TRBJ1-3. CDR1 is SEHNR and CDR2 is FQNEAQ in the germline V gene (reference sequence). This CDR3 contains 15 residues. The CDR3 is CASSFPRGSGNTIYF.

V is TRBV5-1 and J is TRBJ1-1. The CDR3 has 13 residues. Germline V gene sequence: CDR1 SGHRS, CDR2 YFSETQ. The chain's CDR3 is CASSLPGSTEAFF.

Considering frequency, this clonotype is medium-sized (0.01 to 0.1%). The chain joins TRBV6-2 or TRBV6-3 to TRBJ1-1. The CDR3 extends over 11 amino acids. CDR1 is MNHEY, CDR2 SVGEGT, per germline. The CDR3 region is CASSDSAEAFF.

J is TRBJ1-2 and V is TRBV29-1; there is no DNA to check the TCRdb D call of TRBD1. Germline V gene lookup returns CDR1 SQVTM and CDR2 ANQGSEA. This CDR3 is 14 amino acids long. The CDR3: CSVPRTGGLDGYTF.

This clonotype registers medium-sized by frequency. V is TRBV29-1 and J is TRBJ2-7; TCRdb lists TRBD1, though no DNA is available to test this call. The germline V gene has CDR1 SQVTM and CDR2 ANQGSEA. The CDR3 spans 15 residues. The CDR3 reads CSVDRGQGMEYEQYF.

This clonotype shows up as large by frequency. This chain links TRBV9 with TRBJ1-1. The CDR3 consists of 13 residues. Germline lookup yields CDR1 SGDLS and CDR2 YYNGEE. CDR3 region: CASSPLDVAEAFF.

The gene calls are TRBV7-9 and TRBJ2-7; TCRdb indicates TRBD2, and absent DNA this call remains unverified. This CDR3 contains 11 residues. Germline values: CDR1 SEHNR, CDR2 FQNEAQ (reference sequence). This CDR3 reads CASSLGREQYF.